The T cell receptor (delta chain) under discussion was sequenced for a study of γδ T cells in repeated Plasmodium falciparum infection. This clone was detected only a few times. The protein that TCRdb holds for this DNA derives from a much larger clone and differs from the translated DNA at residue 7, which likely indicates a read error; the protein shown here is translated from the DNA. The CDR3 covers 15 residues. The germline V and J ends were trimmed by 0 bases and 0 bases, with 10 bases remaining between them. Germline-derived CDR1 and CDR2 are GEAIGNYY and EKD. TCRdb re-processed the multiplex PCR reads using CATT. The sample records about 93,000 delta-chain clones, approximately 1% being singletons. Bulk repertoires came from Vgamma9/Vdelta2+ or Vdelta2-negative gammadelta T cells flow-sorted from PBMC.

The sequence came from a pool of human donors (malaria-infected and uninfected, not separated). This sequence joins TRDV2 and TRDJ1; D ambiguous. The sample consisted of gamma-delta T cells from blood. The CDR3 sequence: CACDTGAVNTDKLIF. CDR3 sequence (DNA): TGTGCCTGTGACACCGGAGCTGTTAACACCGATAAACTCATCTTT.